The next 26 T cell receptor beta chains were all read from a single sample in a study of T cells after yellow fever vaccination. MiXCR was run by TCRdb on the 5' RACE reads, yielding one entry per CDR3 protein. The table shows about 350,000 distinct CDR3 sequences, with approximately 4% occurring only once. Sequencing was performed on PBMCs, taken 5 days after the yellow fever booster vaccination. Receptors originate from a man between 18 and 29 years old who received the YFV17D yellow fever vaccine.

This rearrangement joins TRBV7-9 to TRBJ2-1, with 7 bases aligning to TRBD1. The germline gives CDR1 SEHNR, CDR2 FQNEAQ (reference sequence). After removal of 2 bases from V and 5 bases from J, the junction contained 9 bases not matched to a gene. The CDR3 loop spans 16 amino acids. Written as DNA, the CDR3 is TGTGCCAGCAGCTTAAGGGGGCCGGAACTGAACAATGAGCAGTTCTTC. Translation gives CASSLRGPELNNEQFF.

This clonotype was counted at least ten times. The rearrangement uses TRBV7-2 and TRBJ2-7, with 7 bases that match TRBD1. The V and J ends lost 5 bases and 3 bases, in that order; junction bases with no gene match: 4. The CDR3 loop spans 13 amino acids. Germline V lookup: CDR1 SGHTA, CDR2 FQGNSA. DNA for the CDR3: TGTGCCAGCAGCAGGGACAGATACTACGAGCAGTACTTC. Its translation: CASSRDRYYEQYF.

This clonotype was counted a few times. The chain links TRBV6-2 or TRBV6-3 to TRBJ1-3, with D maybe TRBD1 (6 bases). In germline, CDR1 is MNHEY, CDR2 SVGEGT. The CDR3 has 15 residues. Trimming pared 2 bases from V and 3 bases from J, leaving 11 bases between. The CDR3 bases are TGTGCCAGCAGTTACGTTGGGGGCCATGGAAACACCATATATTTT. It translates to CASSYVGGHGNTIYF.

This clonotype was seen only a few times. CDR3 amino acids: CASSLGPKGGTDTQYF. The CDR3, as DNA: TGTGCCAGCTCATTAGGACCCAAGGGCGGCACAGATACGCAGTATTTT. The genes are TRBV18 and TRBJ2-3; no firm D call. The V end lost 5 bases, the J end lost 1 base, and 16 bases lay between the germline ends. The CDR3 has 16 residues. Germline V gives CDR1 KGHSH, CDR2 LQKENI.

This clonotype has at least ten counts. The CDR3 bases are TGTGCCAGCGAGGTGTCTGGGGCCAACGTCCTGACTTTC. Residues: CASEVSGANVLTF. The V call is TRBV7-9, the J call TRBJ2-6; D unclear. The V gene lost 8 bases and the J gene lost 1 base, with 6 bases spanning the gap. Per the germline V gene, CDR1 is SEHNR and CDR2 is FQNEAQ (reference sequence). CDR3 length: 13 residues. Using reference TRBV7-9 and TRBJ2-6 for the parts outside the CDR3, the full variable domain is DTGVSQNPRHKITKRGQNVTFRCDPISEHNRLYWYRQTLGQGPEFLTYFQNEAQLEKSRLLSDRFSAERPKGSFSTLEIQRTEQGDSAMYLCASEVSGANVLTFGAGSRLTVL.

The V call is TRBV6-5, the J call TRBJ2-7, with D maybe TRBD1 (6 bases). The CDR3 has 14 residues. Germline V lookup: CDR1 MNHEY, CDR2 SVGAGI. Trimming took off 5 bases at V and 1 base at J, with 12 bases between the two ends. CDR3 protein: CASSMDSNSYEQYF. The CDR3, as DNA: TGTGCCAGCAGTATGGACAGTAATTCCTACGAGCAGTACTTC.

This clonotype occurred many times. This CDR3 is CASSFGFDSPSYEQYF. CDR3 bases: TGTGCCAGCAGCTTTGGGTTTGACAGCCCATCCTACGAGCAGTACTTC. This chain links TRBV5-4 with TRBJ2-7; perhaps TRBD1 as D (5 bases). V lost 2 bases to trimming and J lost 1 base, with 16 bases between them. The CDR3 has 16 amino acids. CDR1 is SGHNT, CDR2 YYREEE, per germline (reference sequence).

The chain recombines TRBV7-2 with TRBJ1-2; tentatively, D is TRBD1 (6 bases). The CDR3 is 14 amino acids. Germline assignment: CDR1 SGHTA and CDR2 FQGNSA. V lost 7 bases to trimming and J lost 6 bases, with 18 bases between them. CDR3 amino acids: CASTRAGAIDGYTF. DNA of the CDR3: TGTGCCAGCACCCGAGCGGGGGCAATTGATGGCTACACCTTC.

This clonotype was detected a few times. The gene calls are TRBV29-1 and TRBJ2-7; TRBD2 agrees at 12 bases. The CDR3 totals 13 residues. V lost 5 bases to trimming and J lost 4 bases; unmatched junction nucleotides: 3. The germline CDR1 and CDR2 sequences are SQVTM and ANQGSEA. The CDR3 spells CSVRLAGAYEQYF. DNA of the CDR3: TGCAGCGTTAGACTAGCGGGGGCGTACGAGCAGTACTTC.

This clonotype has just a few counts. This chain uses TRBV28 with TRBJ2-1, with 10 bases aligning to TRBD2. The CDR3 loop spans 15 amino acids. Per germline, CDR1 MDHEN and CDR2 SYDVKM. V lost 4 bases, J lost 6 bases, and 6 bases stayed unmatched. CDR3 coding DNA: TGTGCCAGCAGTTCTAGCGGGGGAGGCGGCAATGAGCAGTTCTTC. This translates into CASSSSGGGGNEQFF.

This clonotype was recorded at least ten times. The V gene is TRBV5-1, the J gene TRBJ2-3, with unresolved D. From germline, CDR1 is SGHRS and CDR2 YFSETQ. V lost 4 bases and J lost 3, with 12 bases in between. CDR3 length equals 14 residues. CDR3 coding DNA: TGCGCCAGCAGCGATCTCGCAGGAACAGATACGCAGTATTTT. It yields the protein CASSDLAGTDTQYF.

This clonotype was seen more than once but under ten times. V and J are TRBV20-1 and TRBJ2-7; either TRBD1 or TRBD2 may supply D (6 bases each). CDR3 length: 15 amino acids. Germline CDR1 DFQATT, CDR2 SNEGSKA (reference sequence). V was clipped by 4 bases and J by 0 bases, with 16 bases between them. CDR3 DNA: TGCAGTGCTATAGGGGGGCCTCAGCGCTCCTACGAGCAGTACTTC. Translating it yields CSAIGGPQRSYEQYF.

V usage is TRBV5-1 and J usage is TRBJ2-7; TRBD1 matches 9 bases. Trimming took 7 bases from V and 0 from J; bases not matched to a gene: 8. The CDR3 spans 15 residues. CDR1 and CDR2 from the germline V gene are SGHRS and YFSETQ. CDR3 sequence: CASEPGQGGSYEQYF. The CDR3 nucleotides read TGCGCCAGCGAGCCGGGACAGGGAGGCTCCTACGAGCAGTACTTC.

There are a few counts of this clonotype. J is TRBJ2-2 and V is TRBV7-2; a possible D gene is TRBD1 (7 bases). Germline V CDR1 and CDR2: SGHTA, FQGNSA. The V gene lost 5 bases and the J gene lost 4 bases, with 14 bases spanning the gap. This CDR3 is 15 amino acids long. Here the CDR3 reads CASSVTGRLTGELFF. The CDR3, as DNA: TGTGCCAGCAGCGTGACAGGGAGGCTCACCGGGGAGCTGTTTTTT.

V and J are TRBV7-9 and TRBJ1-3; D remains ambiguous. Looked up from germline, CDR1 is SEHNR and CDR2 is FQNEAQ (reference sequence). V was clipped by 5 bases and J by 0 bases, with 11 bases between them. The CDR3 loop spans 15 amino acids. CDR3 bases: TGTGCCAGCAGCCCGACCGCGTCCTCTGGAAACACCATATATTTT. It encodes CASSPTASSGNTIYF.

The CDR3, as DNA: TGTGCCAGCAGCCCCGCAGGGGAAGGGTACAATGAGCAGTTCTTC. It encodes CASSPAGEGYNEQFF. The V and J genes are TRBV11-2 and TRBJ2-1; tentatively, D is TRBD1 (6 bases). CDR1 is SGHAT, CDR2 FQNNGV, per germline. This CDR3 is built from 15 residues. The V and J ends lost 5 bases and 4 bases respectively, with 15 bases between them.

This chain links TRBV12-3 or TRBV12-4 with TRBJ2-3, with 7 bases matching TRBD2. There are 17 residues in the CDR3. The J segment lost 1 base and the V segment lost 6 bases, leaving 13 bases of the junction unmatched. CDR3 in DNA: TGTGCCAGCAGCTACCGAGGCGGGGGTGTCGGCACAGATACGCAGTATTTT. The encoded protein is CASSYRGGGVGTDTQYF.

The table lists this clonotype with many counts. The chain recombines TRBV6-5 with TRBJ2-4; the match to TRBD1 covers 7 bases. The CDR3 contains 16 residues. Germline CDR1 reads MNHEY; CDR2 reads SVGAGI. V dropped 1 base and J dropped 1; count of bases not matched to a gene: 4. For the CDR3, the DNA is TGTGCCAGCAGTTACTGGACAGGTTCTGCCAAAAACATTCAGTACTTC. It specifies CASSYWTGSAKNIQYF.

This clonotype appeared a few times. V is TRBV5-5 and J is TRBJ2-2; D unclear. The CDR3 spans 16 residues. Trimming cost V 0 bases and J 0 bases, with 9 bases left between them. Looked up from germline, CDR1 is SGHKS and CDR2 is YYEKEE (reference sequence). CDR3 in DNA: TGTGCCAGCAGCTTGGGAGCCAAGACGAACACCGGGGAGCTGTTTTTT. Encoded protein: CASSLGAKTNTGELFF.

This clonotype was counted many times. The chain links TRBV28 to TRBJ2-7, with 9 positions matching TRBD1. CDR1 is MDHEN and CDR2 is SYDVKM in the germline V gene. The CDR3 has 15 amino acids. The V gene end was trimmed by 3 bases and the J gene end by 3 bases; junction bases not matched to a gene: 6. In DNA form, the CDR3 reads TGTGCCAGCAGTTTGCCCGGACAGGGGATCTACGAGCAGTACTTC. It yields the protein CASSLPGQGIYEQYF.

Only a few counts were recorded for this clonotype. The chain has TRBV15 and TRBJ2-1; D not certain. V was shortened by 3 bases and J by 8 bases, with 17 bases between the two germline ends. CDR1 is LNHNV and CDR2 is YYDKDF in the germline V gene (reference sequence). This CDR3 has 15 residues. CDR3 sequence (DNA): TGTGCCACCAGCAGGGACCGAGGAGTGGCGTATGAGCAGTTCTTC. As protein: CATSRDRGVAYEQFF.

This chain links TRBV20-1 with TRBJ1-5; D is unclear. This CDR3 region has 14 residues. Trimming took off 7 bases at V and 0 bases at J, with 13 bases between the two ends. In germline, CDR1 is DFQATT, CDR2 SNEGSKA (reference sequence). The CDR3 sequence: CSVRGVYSNQPQHF. The CDR3 bases are TGCAGTGTTCGCGGGGTCTATAGCAATCAGCCCCAGCATTTT.

Many counts were recorded for this clonotype. J is TRBJ2-3 and V is TRBV5-4; D not resolved. The V and J ends lost 7 bases and 2 bases respectively, with 14 bases between them. The CDR3 spans 14 residues. Germline values: CDR1 SGHNT, CDR2 YYREEE (reference sequence). CDR3 coding DNA: TGTGCCAGCCACAATCCTACGATCACAGATACGCAGTATTTT. Translating it yields CASHNPTITDTQYF.

This clonotype appeared many times. This chain connects TRBV7-2 to TRBJ2-7; TRBD1 matches 10 bases. The length of the CDR3 is 16 residues. CDR1 and CDR2 from the germline V gene are SGHTA and FQGNSA. V lost 6 bases to trimming and J lost 2 bases; unmatched junction nucleotides: 10. The CDR3 region has the DNA TGTGCCAGCAGAATAGTAGGCGGACAGGGGGCCTACGAGCAGTACTTC. Protein product: CASRIVGGQGAYEQYF.

The CDR3 sequence: CASSLMAAGIYEQYF. Here the CDR3 DNA reads TGTGCCAGCAGCTTAATGGCCGCAGGGATCTACGAGCAGTACTTC. The chain employs TRBV7-2 and TRBJ2-7, with D possibly TRBD1 on 5 matching bases. V was shortened by 2 bases and J by 3 bases, with 14 bases between the two germline ends. This CDR3 comprises 15 residues. CDR1 is SGHTA and CDR2 is FQGNSA in the germline V gene.

This chain links TRBV29-1 with TRBJ1-2; a possible D gene is TRBD1 (6 bases). Germline values: CDR1 SQVTM, CDR2 ANQGSEA. The V end was cut by 7 bases, the J end by 0 bases, with 12 bases between. The CDR3 contains 13 residues. CDR3 sequence reads: CSGGGRANYGYTF. The CDR3, as DNA: TGCAGCGGGGGGGGCAGGGCTAACTATGGCTACACCTTC.